This TCR beta chain stems from a study of cytomegalovirus exposure and HLA in healthy donors. Study-level findings and limits: The later analysis indicated that the majority of CMV-associated TCR beta chains appeared HLA-restricted. V- and J-gene trimming in TCR beta was tied to a missense DCLRE1C variant by an analysis performed later.

Points on this clone: Its antigen is still unknown.

Vbeta (60) and Jbeta (13) primers were used in the PCR. Repertoires were generated with immunoSEQ multiplex PCR, while TCRdb's copy carries only in-frame clones and drops some. This sample yields around 220,000 clones, of which roughly 80% are seen a single time; 15% to 18% belongs to the top ten. The length of the CDR3 is 14 residues. The V end lost 8 bases, the J end lost 7 bases, and 17 bases lay between the germline ends. Germline V CDR1 and CDR2: MNHNS, SASEGT. This TCR was recovered from a middle-aged man in good health and CMV-seronegative. Sequencing input: PBMCs. This rearrangement joins TRBV6-1 to TRBJ1-4, with D unresolved. DNA of the CDR3: TGTGCCAGCCAAAAGGAGGATTGGGGTGAAAAACTGTTTTTT. This codes for CASQKEDWGEKLFF.